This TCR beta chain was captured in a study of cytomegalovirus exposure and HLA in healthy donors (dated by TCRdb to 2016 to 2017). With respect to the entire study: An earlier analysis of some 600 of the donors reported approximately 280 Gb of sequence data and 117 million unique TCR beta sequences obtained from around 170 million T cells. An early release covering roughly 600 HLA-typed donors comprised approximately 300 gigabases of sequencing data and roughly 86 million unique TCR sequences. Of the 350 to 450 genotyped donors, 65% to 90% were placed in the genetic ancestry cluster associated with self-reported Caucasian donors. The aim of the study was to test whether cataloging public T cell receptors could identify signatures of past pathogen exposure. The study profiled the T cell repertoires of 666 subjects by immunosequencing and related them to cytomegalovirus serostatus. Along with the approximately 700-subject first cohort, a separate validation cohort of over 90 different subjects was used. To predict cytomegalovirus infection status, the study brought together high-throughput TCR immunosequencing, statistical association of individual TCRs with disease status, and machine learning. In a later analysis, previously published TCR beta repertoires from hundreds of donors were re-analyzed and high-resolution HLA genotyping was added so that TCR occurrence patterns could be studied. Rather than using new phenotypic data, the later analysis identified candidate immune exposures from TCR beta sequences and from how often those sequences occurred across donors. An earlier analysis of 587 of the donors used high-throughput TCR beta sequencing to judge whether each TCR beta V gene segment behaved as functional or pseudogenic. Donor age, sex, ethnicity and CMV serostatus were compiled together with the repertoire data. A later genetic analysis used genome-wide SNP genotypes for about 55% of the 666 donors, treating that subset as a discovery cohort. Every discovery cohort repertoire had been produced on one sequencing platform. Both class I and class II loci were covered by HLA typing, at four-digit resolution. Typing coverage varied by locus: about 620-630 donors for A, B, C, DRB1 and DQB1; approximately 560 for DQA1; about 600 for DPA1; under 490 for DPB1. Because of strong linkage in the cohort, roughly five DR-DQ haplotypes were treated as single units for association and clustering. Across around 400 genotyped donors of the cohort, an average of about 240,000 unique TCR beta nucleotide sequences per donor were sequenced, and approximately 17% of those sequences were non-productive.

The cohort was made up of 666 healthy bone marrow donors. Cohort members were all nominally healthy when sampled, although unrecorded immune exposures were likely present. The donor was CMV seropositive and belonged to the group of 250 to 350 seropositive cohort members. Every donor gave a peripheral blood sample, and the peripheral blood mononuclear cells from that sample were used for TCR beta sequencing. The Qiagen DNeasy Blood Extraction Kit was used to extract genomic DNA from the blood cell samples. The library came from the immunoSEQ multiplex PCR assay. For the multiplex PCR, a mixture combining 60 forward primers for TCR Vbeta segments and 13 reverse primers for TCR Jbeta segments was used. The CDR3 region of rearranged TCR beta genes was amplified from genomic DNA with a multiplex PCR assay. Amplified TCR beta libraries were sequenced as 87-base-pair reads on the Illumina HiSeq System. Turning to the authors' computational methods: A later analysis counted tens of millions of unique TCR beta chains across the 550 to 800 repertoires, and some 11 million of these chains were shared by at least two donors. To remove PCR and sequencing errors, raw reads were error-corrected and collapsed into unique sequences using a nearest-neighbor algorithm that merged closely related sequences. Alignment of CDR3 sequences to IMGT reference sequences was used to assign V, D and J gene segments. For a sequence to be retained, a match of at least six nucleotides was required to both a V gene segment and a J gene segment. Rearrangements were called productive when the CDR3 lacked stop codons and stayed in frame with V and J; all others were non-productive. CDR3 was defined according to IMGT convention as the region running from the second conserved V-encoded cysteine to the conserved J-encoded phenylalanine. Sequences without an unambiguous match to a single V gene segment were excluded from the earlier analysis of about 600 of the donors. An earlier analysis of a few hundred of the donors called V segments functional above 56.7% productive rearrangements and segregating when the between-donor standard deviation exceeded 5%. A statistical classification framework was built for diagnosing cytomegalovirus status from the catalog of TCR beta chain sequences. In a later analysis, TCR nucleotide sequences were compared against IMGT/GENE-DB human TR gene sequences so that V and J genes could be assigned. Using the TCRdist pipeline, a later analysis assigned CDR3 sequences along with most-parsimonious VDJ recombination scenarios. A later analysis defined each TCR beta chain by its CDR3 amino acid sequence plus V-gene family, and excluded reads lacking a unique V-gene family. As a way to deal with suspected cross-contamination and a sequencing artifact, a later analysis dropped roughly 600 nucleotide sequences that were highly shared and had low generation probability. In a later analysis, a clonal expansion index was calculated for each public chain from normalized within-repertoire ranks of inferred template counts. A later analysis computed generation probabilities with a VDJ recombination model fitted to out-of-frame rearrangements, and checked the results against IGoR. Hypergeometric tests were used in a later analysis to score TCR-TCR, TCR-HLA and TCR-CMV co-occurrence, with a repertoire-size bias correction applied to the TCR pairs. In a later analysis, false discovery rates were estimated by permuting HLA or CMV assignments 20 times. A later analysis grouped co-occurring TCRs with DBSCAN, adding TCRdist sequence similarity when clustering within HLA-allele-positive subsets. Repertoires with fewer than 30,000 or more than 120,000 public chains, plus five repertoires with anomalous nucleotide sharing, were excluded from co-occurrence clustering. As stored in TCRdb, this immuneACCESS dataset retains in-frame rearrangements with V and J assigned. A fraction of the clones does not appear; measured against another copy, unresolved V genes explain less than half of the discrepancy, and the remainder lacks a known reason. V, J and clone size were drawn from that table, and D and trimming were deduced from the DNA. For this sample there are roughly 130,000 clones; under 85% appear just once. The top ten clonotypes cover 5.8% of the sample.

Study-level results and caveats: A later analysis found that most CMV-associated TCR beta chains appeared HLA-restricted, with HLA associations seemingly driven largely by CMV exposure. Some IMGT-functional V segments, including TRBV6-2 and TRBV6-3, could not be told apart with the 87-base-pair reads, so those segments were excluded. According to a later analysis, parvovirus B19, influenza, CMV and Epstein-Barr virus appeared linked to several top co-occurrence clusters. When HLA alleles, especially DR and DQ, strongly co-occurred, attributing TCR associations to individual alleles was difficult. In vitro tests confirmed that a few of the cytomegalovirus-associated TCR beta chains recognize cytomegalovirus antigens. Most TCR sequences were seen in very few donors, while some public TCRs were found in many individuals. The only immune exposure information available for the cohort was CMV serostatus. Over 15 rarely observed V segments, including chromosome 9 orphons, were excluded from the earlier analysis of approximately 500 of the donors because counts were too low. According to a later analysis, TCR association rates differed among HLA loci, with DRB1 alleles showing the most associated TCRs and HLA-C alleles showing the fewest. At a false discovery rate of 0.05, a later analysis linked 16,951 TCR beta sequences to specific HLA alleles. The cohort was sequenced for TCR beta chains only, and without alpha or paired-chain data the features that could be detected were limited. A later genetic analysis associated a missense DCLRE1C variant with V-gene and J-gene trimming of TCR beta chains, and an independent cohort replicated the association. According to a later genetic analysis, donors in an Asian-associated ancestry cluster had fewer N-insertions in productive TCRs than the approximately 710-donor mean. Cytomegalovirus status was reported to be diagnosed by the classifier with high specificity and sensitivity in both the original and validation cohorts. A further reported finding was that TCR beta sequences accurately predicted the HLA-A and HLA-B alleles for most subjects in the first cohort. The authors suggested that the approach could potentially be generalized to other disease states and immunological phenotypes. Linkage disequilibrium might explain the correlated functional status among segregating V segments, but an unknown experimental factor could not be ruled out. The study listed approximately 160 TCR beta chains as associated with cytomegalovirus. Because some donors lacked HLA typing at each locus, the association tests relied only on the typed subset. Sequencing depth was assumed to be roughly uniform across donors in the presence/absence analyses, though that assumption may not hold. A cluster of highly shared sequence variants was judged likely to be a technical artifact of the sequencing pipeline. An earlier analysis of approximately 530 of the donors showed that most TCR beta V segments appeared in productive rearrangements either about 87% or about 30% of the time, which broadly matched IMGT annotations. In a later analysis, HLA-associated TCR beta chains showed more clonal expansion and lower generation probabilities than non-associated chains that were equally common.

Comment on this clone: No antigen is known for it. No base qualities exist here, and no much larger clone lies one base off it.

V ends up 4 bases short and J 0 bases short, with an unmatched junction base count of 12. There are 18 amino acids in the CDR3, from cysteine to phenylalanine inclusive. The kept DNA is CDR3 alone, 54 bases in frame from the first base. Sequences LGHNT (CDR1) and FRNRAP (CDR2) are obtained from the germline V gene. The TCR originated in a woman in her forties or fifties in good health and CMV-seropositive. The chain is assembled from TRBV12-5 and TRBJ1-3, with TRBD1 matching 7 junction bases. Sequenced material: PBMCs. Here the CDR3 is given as CASGSQGGVGISGNTIYF. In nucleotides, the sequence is TGTGCTAGTGGTTCTCAGGGGGGAGTAGGGATCTCTGGAAACACCATATATTTT.